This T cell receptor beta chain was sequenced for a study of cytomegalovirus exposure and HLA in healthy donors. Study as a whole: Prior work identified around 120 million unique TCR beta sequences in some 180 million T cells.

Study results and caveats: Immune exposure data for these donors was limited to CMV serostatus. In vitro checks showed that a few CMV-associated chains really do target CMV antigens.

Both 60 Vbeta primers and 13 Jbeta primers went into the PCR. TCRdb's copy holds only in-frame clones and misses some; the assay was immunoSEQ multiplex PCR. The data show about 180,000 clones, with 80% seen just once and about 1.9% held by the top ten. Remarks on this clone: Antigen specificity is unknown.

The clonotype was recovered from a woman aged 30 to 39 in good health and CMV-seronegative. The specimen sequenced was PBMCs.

The CDR3 DNA follows: TGTGCCAGGGGGGCTGACAGGAGCACAGATACGCAGTATTTT. Amino acids: CARGADRSTDTQYF. The rearrangement links TRBV2 to TRBJ2-3, with a possible D match to TRBD1 (6 bases). CDR1 and CDR2 (germline): SNHLY, FYNNEI. Trimming removed 9 bases from V and 0 bases from J, with 13 bases in between. There are 14 residues in the CDR3. Drawing the rest from reference TRBV2 and TRBJ2-3, the complete variable domain is EPEVTQTPSHQVTQMGQEVILRCVPISNHLYFYWYRQILGQKVEFLVSFYNNEISEKSEIFDDQFSVERPDGSNFTLKIRSTKLEDSAMYFCARGADRSTDTQYFGPGTRLTVL.